The entry below gives a single TCR beta chain sequence along with its context. The sample comes from a study of PD-L1 blockade in urothelial cancer. On the study more broadly: Analyses were performed on blood at 3 weeks after treatment start (the second dose) and at 6 weeks.

Synthetic TCR analog templates were added to each PCR reaction. Using immunoSEQ multiplex PCR, the repertoire was profiled, and TCRdb retains in-frame clones only, with some absent. The sample yields some 100,000 clones, about 89% seen once. The CDR3 extends over 13 amino acids. Germline V gives CDR1 GTSNPN, CDR2 SVGIG (reference sequence). After removal of 2 bases from V and 5 bases from J, the junction contained 1 base not matched to a gene. Time point reported: pretreatment peripheral blood. Sampling of each patient yielded between 1 and 8 specimens, collected pretreatment and on-treatment. This sample comprised PBMCs, obtained around atezolizumab (anti-PD-L1) treatment. The J gene is TRBJ1-4, the V gene TRBV30; 8 nucleotides line up with TRBD1. The clonotype comes from an elderly woman with urothelial cancer. In DNA, the CDR3 is TGTGCCTGGAGTCGGGACAGGAATGAAAAACTGTTTTTT. This gives the protein CAWSRDRNEKLFF.